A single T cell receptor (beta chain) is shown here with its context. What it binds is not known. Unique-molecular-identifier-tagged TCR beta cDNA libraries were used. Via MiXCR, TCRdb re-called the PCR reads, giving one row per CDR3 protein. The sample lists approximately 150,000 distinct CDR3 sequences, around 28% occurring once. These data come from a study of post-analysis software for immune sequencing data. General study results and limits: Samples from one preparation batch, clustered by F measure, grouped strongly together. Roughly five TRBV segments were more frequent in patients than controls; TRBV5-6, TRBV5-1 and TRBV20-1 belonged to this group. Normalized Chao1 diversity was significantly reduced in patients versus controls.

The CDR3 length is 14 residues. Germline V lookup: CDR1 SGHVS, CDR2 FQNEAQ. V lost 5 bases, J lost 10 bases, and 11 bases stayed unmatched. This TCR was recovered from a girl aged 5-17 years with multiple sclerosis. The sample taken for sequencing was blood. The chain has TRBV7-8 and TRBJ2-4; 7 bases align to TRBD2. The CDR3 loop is CASSPYAGARIQYF. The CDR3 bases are TGTGCCAGCAGCCCTTATGCGGGAGCTAGGATTCAGTACTTC.